A single sample gave rise to the 24 T cell receptor beta chains below, sequenced in a study of multiple sclerosis patients with progressive multifocal leukoencephalopathy (dated by TCRdb to the late 2010s). Interpreted using the paper, the time point label stands for: roughly 12 months of natalizumab therapy. Interpreted using the paper, the treatment or condition label stands for: on natalizumab therapy at sampling. Library preparation was by the immunoSEQ multiplex PCR assay. Sourced from immuneACCESS, this table was stored by TCRdb with only in-frame sequences that have V and J called. A share of the clones is absent; for the studies checked, an unresolved V gene accounts for under half, and the remainder has no known explanation. The sample table holds 25,000 to 30,000 clones, of which roughly 89% were seen once. Clones ranked in the top ten supply roughly 1.3% of the sample. Sequences were derived from PBMCs, sampled from a patient treated with natalizumab. The source is a human donor with multiple sclerosis.

This sequence joins TRBV4-3 and TRBJ1-2; D perhaps matches TRBD1 (6 bases). Deletions cut 0 bases from V and 5 bases from J, with 13 bases between. The CDR3 covers 15 residues. CDR1 is LGHNA, CDR2 YSLEER, per germline. CDR3 residues: CASSQDTAGEYGYTF. The CDR3 nucleotides are TGCGCCAGCAGCCAAGATACGGCAGGGGAGTATGGCTACACCTTC.

The rearrangement uses TRBV9 and TRBJ2-1; no definite D call. The CDR3 runs to 12 residues. V dropped 0 bases and J dropped 9 bases, with 7 bases sitting between them. Germline V lookup: CDR1 SGDLS, CDR2 YYNGEE. The CDR3 nucleotides are TGTGCCAGCAGCGTAGAAGAAGGTGAGCAGTTCTTC. This encodes CASSVEEGEQFF.

This clone was counted once. V usage is TRBV10-1 and J usage is TRBJ1-6; tentative D call: TRBD1 (5 bases). The length of the CDR3 is 13 residues. CDR1 is WNHNN and CDR2 is SYGVQD in the germline V gene (reference sequence). The V gene lost 3 bases and the J gene lost 7 bases, with 7 bases spanning the gap. The DNA of the CDR3 is TGCGCCAGCAGTGATGCAGGGAATTCACCCCTCCACTTT. The encoded protein is CASSDAGNSPLHF.

This chain links TRBV4-3 with TRBJ1-6; the D gene is possibly TRBD1 (5 bases). V dropped 0 bases and J dropped 7 bases, with 16 bases sitting between them. This CDR3 is built from 17 residues. CDR1 and CDR2 from the germline V gene are LGHNA and YSLEER. The CDR3 bases are TGCGCCAGCAGCCAAGATCCGGGGGGTCCGCCGAATTCACCCCTCCACTTT. It encodes CASSQDPGGPPNSPLHF.

V is TRBV5-6 and J is TRBJ2-5; 8 nucleotides agree with TRBD1. This CDR3 contains 16 residues. Germline assignment: CDR1 SGHDT and CDR2 YYEEEE. After removal of 4 bases from V and 4 bases from J, the junction contained 12 bases not matched to a gene. DNA of the CDR3: TGTGCCAGCAGCCGGGGGACCAGGGGGCTGTTAGAGACCCAGTACTTC. Amino acids: CASSRGTRGLLETQYF.

The gene calls are TRBV29-1 and TRBJ2-1; D might be TRBD2 (6 bases). Germline CDR1 reads SQVTM; CDR2 reads ANQGSEA. This CDR3 is 11 amino acids long. V dropped 5 bases and J dropped 11 bases, with 13 bases sitting between them. In DNA, the CDR3 is TGCAGCGTTCTTGGGGGGTATCAGCAGTTCTTC. Translated, it gives CSVLGGYQQFF.

This clone was observed a single time. The junction and the germline gene differ at one end; a read error may be behind it. Other DNA sequences within the sample encode an identical CDR3. The chain employs TRBV6-5 and TRBJ1-5; D gene uncertain. The CDR3 consists of 14 residues. The V gene's germline CDR1 is MNHEY and CDR2 SVGAGI. Here the CDR3 reads CASSYKAGNQPQHF. DNA of the CDR3: TGTGCCAGCAGTTACAAGGCAGGCAATCAGCCCCAGCACTTT.

This CDR3 reads CASSHKGATNEKLFF. The CDR3 DNA reads as TGCGCCAGCAGCCACAAGGGGGCAACTAATGAAAAACTGTTTTTT. The genes are TRBV4-3 and TRBJ1-4; the D gene is possibly TRBD1 (6 bases). Germline CDR1 and CDR2: LGHNA and YSLEER. The ends were cut back, 3 bases at V and 0 bases at J, with 8 bases in the middle. This CDR3 contains 15 residues.

This chain connects TRBV10-3 to TRBJ1-2, with D perhaps matching TRBD1 (5 bases). Germline-derived CDR1 and CDR2 are ENHRY and SYGVKD. The V end was cut by 3 bases, the J end by 2 bases, with 13 bases between. The CDR3 has 15 amino acids. CDR3 sequence reads: CAISDPAHRNYGYTF. The CDR3 nucleotides are TGTGCCATCAGTGATCCCGCACACAGGAACTATGGCTACACCTTC.

This chain joins TRBV11-1 and TRBJ2-7, with D uncertain. V was trimmed by 5 bases and J by 0 bases, leaving 2 bases between them. CDR1 is SGHAT, CDR2 FQDESV, per germline (reference sequence). The CDR3 is 11 residues long. CDR3 in amino acids: CASSGSYEQYF. CDR3 bases: TGTGCCAGCAGCGGCTCCTACGAGCAGTACTTC.

This clone is a singleton in its sample. The gene calls are TRBV30 and TRBJ2-1, with D unclear. CDR1 and CDR2 (germline): GTSNPN, SVGIG (reference sequence). Trimming shortened V by 4 bases and J by 1 base, and 14 bases separated the two germline ends. The CDR3 contains 15 residues. The CDR3, as DNA: TGTGCCTGGACACGGGCGGCTGAATCCTACAATGAGCAGTTCTTC. Its protein product is CAWTRAAESYNEQFF.

The chain employs TRBV19 and TRBJ1-4, with D possibly matching TRBD1 (6 bases). V lost 3 bases and J lost 6, with 11 bases in between. Germline V gene sequence: CDR1 LNHDA, CDR2 SQIVND (reference sequence). This CDR3 has 14 residues. The CDR3 loop reads CASSIARGDEKLFF. CDR3 nucleotide sequence: TGTGCCAGTAGTATTGCCAGGGGCGATGAAAAACTGTTTTTT.

The chain is built from TRBV7-2 and TRBJ1-6; D possibly corresponds to TRBD1 (5 bases). The CDR3 is 15 amino acids. With 1 base removed from V and 7 bases from J, the gap between germline ends came to 11 bases. The V gene's germline CDR1 is SGHTA and CDR2 FQGNSA. CDR3 sequence (DNA): TGTGCCAGCAGCTTAGTTCCAGGGCAAAATTCACCCCTCCACTTT. It yields the protein CASSLVPGQNSPLHF.

J is TRBJ2-5 and V is TRBV4-2, with D perhaps TRBD2 (6 bases). With 1 base removed from V and 5 bases from J, the gap between germline ends came to 14 bases. This CDR3 region has 15 residues. The V gene's germline CDR1 is LGHNA and CDR2 YNFKEQ. Here the CDR3 DNA reads TGTGCCAGCAGCCAAGGGAACTCTGGAGGGGAGACCCAGTACTTC. As protein: CASSQGNSGGETQYF.

The V and J genes are TRBV9 and TRBJ2-2; 10 bases align to TRBD2. With V trimmed by 3 bases and J by 1 base, 9 bases remained unmatched. The CDR3 spans 18 residues. Germline loops: CDR1 SGDLS, CDR2 YYNGEE. The CDR3 loop is CASSAPAGGARNTGELFF. CDR3 nucleotides: TGTGCCAGCAGCGCTCCAGCGGGGGGGGCGCGGAACACCGGGGAGCTGTTTTTT. Using reference TRBV9 and TRBJ2-2 for the parts outside the CDR3, the full variable domain is DSGVTQTPKHLITATGQRVTLRCSPRSGDLSVYWYQQSLDQGLQFLIQYYNGEERAKGNILERFSAQQFPDLHSELNLSSLELGDSALYFCASSAPAGGARNTGELFFGEGSRLTVL.

This chain links TRBV4-1 with TRBJ1-4, with D possibly TRBD1 on 6 matching bases. CDR3 length: 15 residues. Per the germline V gene, CDR1 is MGHRA and CDR2 is YSYEKL. The germline V and J ends were trimmed by 6 bases and 0 bases, with 11 bases remaining between them. CDR3: CASSYGTTTNEKLFF. The CDR3 DNA sequence: TGCGCCAGCAGTTACGGGACAACAACTAATGAAAAACTGTTTTTT.

V is TRBV4-1 and J is TRBJ1-4, with D possibly being TRBD1 (6 bases). This CDR3 contains 14 residues. V lost 1 base to trimming and J lost 7 bases, with 10 bases between them. Germline V CDR1 and CDR2: MGHRA, YSYEKL. The CDR3 sequence: CASSQGGGAEKLFF. The DNA of the CDR3 is TGCGCCAGCAGCCAAGGCGGGGGGGCTGAAAAACTGTTTTTT.

The rearrangement links TRBV19 to TRBJ2-2; D is perhaps TRBD2 (5 bases). The germline V and J ends were trimmed by 4 bases and 4 bases, with 10 bases remaining between them. CDR3 size: 14 residues. Germline values: CDR1 LNHDA, CDR2 SQIVND (reference sequence). The CDR3 loop is CASSNSEGTGELFF. The CDR3 DNA reads as TGTGCCAGTAGTAATAGCGAGGGCACCGGGGAGCTGTTTTTT. Drawing the rest from reference TRBV19 and TRBJ2-2, the complete variable domain is DGGITQSPKYLFRKEGQNVTLSCEQNLNHDAMYWYRQDPGQGLRLIYYSQIVNDFQKGDIAEGYSVSREKKESFPLTVTSAQKNPTAFYLCASSNSEGTGELFFGEGSRLTVL.

The sample holds one count of this clone. This chain joins TRBV7-8 and TRBJ1-5; D unresolved. V gave up 1 base and J gave up 7 bases, with 8 bases separating them. Germline loops: CDR1 SGHVS, CDR2 FQNEAQ. The CDR3 extends over 13 amino acids. The CDR3 coding sequence is TGTGCCAGCAGCTTAGGAGGCGGACAGCCCCAGCATTTT. Encoded protein: CASSLGGGQPQHF.

J is TRBJ1-3 and V is TRBV30; tentatively, D is TRBD1 (5 bases). Trimming took off 0 bases at V and 1 base at J, with 10 bases between the two ends. The CDR3 contains 15 residues. The germline gives CDR1 GTSNPN, CDR2 SVGIG (reference sequence). CDR3 residues: CAWSVRGFSGNTIYF. The DNA for the CDR3 is TGTGCCTGGAGTGTACGGGGGTTTTCTGGAAACACCATATATTTT.

V is TRBV6-6 and J is TRBJ1-2; D is possibly TRBD1 (5 bases). The V end lost 6 bases, the J end lost 3 bases, and 20 bases lay between the germline ends. Germline V lookup: CDR1 MNHNY, CDR2 SVGAGI (reference sequence). The CDR3 consists of 16 residues. CDR3 nucleotide sequence: TGTGCCAGCAGGCGTCGGGGGGGGGATATGGACTATGGCTACACCTTC. Its protein product is CASRRRGGDMDYGYTF.

This sequence joins TRBV28 and TRBJ2-7, with D perhaps given as TRBD1 or TRBD2 (5 bases each). Germline lookup yields CDR1 MDHEN and CDR2 SYDVKM. This CDR3 is 14 amino acids long. V lost 5 bases, J lost 2 bases, and 13 bases lay in between. CDR3 sequence reads: CASSPGPSPYEQYF. Written as DNA, the CDR3 is TGTGCCAGCAGTCCGGGACCTAGCCCCTACGAGCAGTACTTC.

This chain connects TRBV16 to TRBJ1-6; 10 nucleotides match TRBD1. In germline, CDR1 is KGHSY, CDR2 FQNENV. Trimming at V came to 0 bases and at J to 6 bases, leaving 5 bases not matched to a gene. The CDR3 is 17 residues long. DNA of the CDR3: TGTGCCAGCAGCCAATCGGGGACAGGGGTTGGTAATTCACCCCTCCACTTT. It is translated as CASSQSGTGVGNSPLHF.

The genes are TRBV30 and TRBJ2-5, with D hard to call. Per germline, CDR1 GTSNPN and CDR2 SVGIG (reference sequence). The CDR3 runs to 13 residues. V was clipped by 3 bases and J by 4 bases, with 12 bases between them. The CDR3 here is CAWSPHQTETQYF. The CDR3 DNA is TGTGCCTGGAGCCCCCACCAGACAGAGACCCAGTACTTC.